These 7 T cell receptor beta chains were all obtained from the same sample, sequenced in a study of cytotoxic CD8 clonotypes in ibrutinib-treated CLL (dated by TCRdb to 2020 to 2022). What the time point label conveys for this sample: around 2 years on ibrutinib. Library creation used the immunoSEQ multiplex PCR assay. TCRdb limited this immuneACCESS table to in-frame rearrangements with V and J called. A share of clones is missing; checked studies link under half to unresolved V genes, and the rest is unexplained. This sample gives more than 150,000 clones in total; 55% to 85% of them show up just once. The ten biggest clones cover around 15% of the sample. Sequenced material: PBMCs, taken after 24 months of ibrutinib treatment. These receptors were obtained from a human donor with chronic lymphocytic leukemia.

This clone showed up just a few times. The J gene is TRBJ2-3, the V gene TRBV29-1; perhaps TRBD2 as D (6 bases). The CDR3 consists of 14 residues. CDR1 is SQVTM and CDR2 is ANQGSEA in the germline V gene. V lost 0 bases, J lost 6 bases, and 13 bases lay in between. CDR3 sequence: CSVEDRLASDTQYF. The CDR3 DNA follows: TGCAGCGTTGAAGATCGGCTAGCGTCGGATACGCAGTATTTT.

This clone appeared a few times. The chain recombines TRBV30 with TRBJ1-2; D is perhaps TRBD1 (6 bases). This CDR3 region has 12 residues. V was shortened by 3 bases and J by 5 bases, with 10 bases between the two germline ends. From germline, CDR1 is GTSNPN and CDR2 SVGIG (reference sequence). CDR3 in amino acids: CAWRQGEYGYTF. The CDR3 DNA is TGTGCCTGGAGACAGGGAGAATATGGCTACACCTTC.

This chain links TRBV7-9 with TRBJ2-3; TRBD1 might be the D (5 bases). Trimming left V 6 bases short and J 4 bases short, with 17 bases between. Germline CDR1 reads SEHNR; CDR2 reads FQNEAQ (reference sequence). This CDR3 region has 15 residues. The CDR3 region has the DNA TGTGCCAGCAGATCTCGGCAGGGCCTCCCAGATACGCAGTATTTT. It encodes CASRSRQGLPDTQYF. The variable domain in full, with the rest retrieved from reference TRBV7-9 and TRBJ2-3, is DTGVSQNPRHKITKRGQNVTFRCDPISEHNRLYWYRQTLGQGPEFLTYFQNEAQLEKSRLLSDRFSAERPKGSFSTLEIQRTEQGDSAMYLCASRSRQGLPDTQYFGPGTRLTVL.

The rearrangement joins TRBV19 to TRBJ1-4; D remains unclear. V lost 4 bases and J lost 4, with 13 bases in between. Per germline, CDR1 LNHDA and CDR2 SQIVND (reference sequence). The CDR3 is made up of 15 amino acids. The CDR3 DNA reads as TGTGCCAGTAGTACGGAGGGCCTGAGTAATGAAAAACTGTTTTTT. It is translated as CASSTEGLSNEKLFF.

This chain uses TRBV7-9 with TRBJ1-1; tentatively, D is TRBD1 (5 bases). CDR1 SEHNR and CDR2 FQNEAQ come from the germline V gene (reference sequence). CDR3 length equals 14 residues. V was shortened by 1 base and J by 7 bases, with 13 bases between the two germline ends. In nucleotides, the CDR3 is TGTGCCAGCAGCTTAGTCAGGGAAGGGTATGAAGCTTTCTTT. It is translated as CASSLVREGYEAFF.

This rearrangement joins TRBV27 to TRBJ2-5; 11 positions match TRBD1. Germline trimming cut 6 bases from V and 4 bases from J; bases unmatched to any gene: 10. The CDR3 is 16 residues long. The germline V gene has CDR1 MNHEY and CDR2 SMNVEV (reference sequence). The chain's CDR3 is CASRGLGQGAVETQYF. The CDR3 bases are TGTGCCAGCAGGGGGCTCGGACAGGGGGCCGTAGAGACCCAGTACTTC.

The chain combines TRBV10-3 with TRBJ2-1; 9 bases line up with TRBD2. CDR3 length equals 16 residues. Germline trimming cut 5 bases from V and 6 bases from J; bases unmatched to any gene: 11. Germline values: CDR1 ENHRY, CDR2 SYGVKD. The CDR3 nucleotides read TGTGCCATCAGTCCGGGACTAGCCGGGAGGGCCAATGAGCAGTTCTTC. Residues: CAISPGLAGRANEQFF.